The 19 T cell receptor beta chains below all came from one sample that was sequenced in a study of Ad26.COV2.S vaccination and SARS-CoV-2 variants. This sample's treatment: around 19 received Ad26.COV2.S at low or high dose, single or two shots; about 5 received placebo; per-sample allocation not given. Sampling was performed 63 days after the first vaccine or placebo injection. Sequencing was performed with immunoSEQ multiplex PCR; in TCRdb, only in-frame clones are kept and a portion is missing. The table lists about 350,000 clones, more than 85% of them singletons, with approximately 5% in the top ten. Material: peripheral blood, obtained in a trial of Ad26.COV2.S vaccine versus placebo. These receptors all stem from a person aged 18-65 years who received the Ad26.COV2.S COVID-19 vaccine or a placebo.

V gene TRBV5-4 combines with J gene TRBJ2-3, with a possible D match to TRBD2 (7 bases). The V end was cut by 0 bases, the J end by 2 bases, with 13 bases between. CDR3 length: 16 residues. Germline assignment: CDR1 SGHNT and CDR2 YYREEE (reference sequence). The CDR3 sequence is CASSLDGGPTTDTQYF. The CDR3, as DNA: TGTGCCAGCAGCTTGGACGGGGGGCCTACCACAGATACGCAGTATTTT.

The CDR3 here is CASSLVPNNEQFF. CDR3 nucleotides: TGCGCCAGCAGCTTGGTGCCGAACAATGAGCAGTTCTTC. J is TRBJ2-1 and V is TRBV5-1, with D unclear. This CDR3 contains 13 residues. Looked up from germline, CDR1 is SGHRS and CDR2 is YFSETQ. Trimming shortened V by 0 bases and J by 5 bases, and 6 bases separated the two germline ends.

CDR3 DNA: TGCGCCAGCAGCTCTTCCGGGACAGGGGTTGGAGAGACCCAGTACTTC. As protein: CASSSSGTGVGETQYF. The chain uses TRBV5-1 and TRBJ2-5; 10 bases align to TRBD1. Germline V gene data show CDR1 as SGHRS and CDR2 as YFSETQ. The CDR3 spans 16 residues. J was trimmed by 4 bases and V by 3 bases; bases with no gene match: 9.

This clone turned up a few times. The rearrangement links TRBV2 to TRBJ1-2, with 10 bases that match TRBD1. The CDR3 covers 16 residues. J lost 4 bases, V lost 6 bases, and 11 bases had no gene match. CDR1 and CDR2 from the germline V gene are SNHLY and FYNNEI. CDR3 nucleotides: TGTGCCAGCAGCCTGACAGGGGGCGGCTCTGGCTATGGCTACACCTTC. Its translation is CASSLTGGGSGYGYTF.

This clone was observed once. The genes are TRBV18 and TRBJ1-1, with D possibly matching TRBD1 (6 bases). Germline V gene sequence: CDR1 KGHSH, CDR2 LQKENI. The CDR3 consists of 14 residues. V lost 4 bases and J lost 4, with 13 bases in between. CDR3 sequence (DNA): TGTGCCAGCTCACTAGATCAGGGGATCACTGAAGCTTTCTTT. Translating gives CASSLDQGITEAFF.

The J gene is TRBJ2-2, the V gene TRBV5-1; TRBD1 is a possible D gene (5 bases). Germline V CDR1 and CDR2: SGHRS, YFSETQ. Trimming removed 2 bases at V and 0 bases at J, with 11 bases between. This CDR3 region has 16 residues. In DNA, the CDR3 is TGCGCCAGCAGCTTTGGTGGACACTCGAACACCGGGGAGCTGTTTTTT. Translated: CASSFGGHSNTGELFF.

The chain uses TRBV19 and TRBJ1-1; D not resolved. Trimming took 5 bases from V and 0 from J, leaving 10 bases between them. CDR3 size: 14 residues. Germline V gives CDR1 LNHDA, CDR2 SQIVND (reference sequence). The chain's CDR3 is CASSAGRLNTEAFF. The CDR3 DNA sequence: TGTGCCAGTAGTGCCGGACGGTTGAACACTGAAGCTTTCTTT.

The count of this clone is one. The chain links TRBV28 to TRBJ2-1, with D uncertain. This CDR3 has 18 residues. The V end lost 5 bases, the J end lost 2 bases, and 22 bases lay between the germline ends. From germline, CDR1 is MDHEN and CDR2 SYDVKM. CDR3 loop: CASSKPVRRILPYNEQFF. For the CDR3, the DNA is TGTGCCAGCAGTAAACCTGTGAGGCGCATCCTGCCCTACAATGAGCAGTTCTTC.

The chain couples TRBV7-9 to TRBJ1-3, with 7 bases lining up with TRBD1. The germline gives CDR1 SEHNR, CDR2 FQNEAQ (reference sequence). The CDR3 spans 15 residues. Trimming at V came to 11 bases and at J to 0 bases, leaving 10 bases not matched to a gene. The CDR3 DNA sequence: TGTGCCGCGGGGCCTCACAGGGGCTCTGGAAACACCATATATTTT. Encoded protein: CAAGPHRGSGNTIYF.

The chain has TRBV5-1 and TRBJ2-3; TRBD1 might be the D (6 bases). The V end lost 7 bases, the J end lost 1 base, and 13 bases lay between the germline ends. CDR1 and CDR2 (germline): SGHRS, YFSETQ. This CDR3 is 14 amino acids long. CDR3 region: CASGRGGGTDTQYF. In DNA, the CDR3 is TGCGCCAGCGGCAGGGGTGGCGGCACAGATACGCAGTATTTT.

V and J are TRBV29-1 and TRBJ2-3; perhaps TRBD2 as D (5 bases). The CDR3 loop spans 15 amino acids. V dropped 7 bases and J dropped 1 base, with 18 bases sitting between them. The V gene's germline CDR1 is SQVTM and CDR2 ANQGSEA. The CDR3 protein is CSAQTLSVRTDTQYF. DNA of the CDR3: TGCAGCGCCCAAACGCTTAGCGTGCGCACAGATACGCAGTATTTT.

V and J are TRBV19 and TRBJ1-2; D call uncertain. Looked up from germline, CDR1 is LNHDA and CDR2 is SQIVND (reference sequence). The V end was cut by 8 bases, the J end by 1 base, with 17 bases between. The CDR3 has 15 amino acids. CDR3: CASSRSGQVNYGYTF. In nucleotides, the CDR3 is TGTGCCAGTTCGAGATCCGGGCAGGTTAACTATGGCTACACCTTC.

This chain joins TRBV10-3 and TRBJ2-7; 9 bases map to TRBD1. The V gene's germline CDR1 is ENHRY and CDR2 SYGVKD. After removal of 6 bases from V and 5 bases from J, the junction contained 2 bases not matched to a gene. This CDR3 has 12 residues. CDR3 in amino acids: CAIRQGANEQYF. For the CDR3, the DNA is TGTGCCATCAGACAGGGGGCGAACGAGCAGTACTTC.

This clone appeared a single time. The V gene is TRBV6-1, the J gene TRBJ2-3; 7 bases are a match to TRBD2. CDR1 and CDR2 from the germline V gene are MNHNS and SASEGT. The CDR3 loop spans 15 amino acids. J was trimmed by 2 bases and V by 2 bases; bases with no gene match: 4. The CDR3 spells CASSELSGTTDTQYF. The CDR3 DNA reads as TGTGCCAGCAGTGAATTGAGCGGGACCACAGATACGCAGTATTTT.

This clone has a single count. V usage is TRBV30 and J usage is TRBJ2-3, with TRBD2 identical over 11 bases. This CDR3 has 17 residues. CDR1 is GTSNPN and CDR2 is SVGIG in the germline V gene (reference sequence). J lost 0 bases, V lost 1 base, and 6 bases had no gene match. CDR3 in DNA: TGTGCCTGGAGTGGAGGGACTAGCGGATCTAGCACAGATACGCAGTATTTT. Translating it yields CAWSGGTSGSSTDTQYF.

This chain connects TRBV27 to TRBJ1-5; D not resolved. The CDR3 is made up of 16 amino acids. Trimming cost V 2 bases and J 2 bases, with 13 bases left between them. Germline CDR1 is MNHEY and CDR2 is SMNVEV (reference sequence). The CDR3 nucleotides are TGTGCCAGCAGTTTAAGTCCCCCGGAAGGCAATCAGCCCCAGCATTTT. This codes for CASSLSPPEGNQPQHF.

The chain is built from TRBV19 and TRBJ1-1; perhaps TRBD1 as D (5 bases). Trimming removed 6 bases at V and 7 bases at J, with 12 bases between. This CDR3 is built from 12 residues. CDR1 and CDR2 from the germline V gene are LNHDA and SQIVND (reference sequence). The chain's CDR3 is CASRGWDGEAFF. CDR3 nucleotides: TGTGCCAGTAGAGGGTGGGACGGTGAAGCTTTCTTT. Drawing the rest from reference TRBV19 and TRBJ1-1, the complete variable domain is DGGITQSPKYLFRKEGQNVTLSCEQNLNHDAMYWYRQDPGQGLRLIYYSQIVNDFQKGDIAEGYSVSREKKESFPLTVTSAQKNPTAFYLCASRGWDGEAFFGQGTRLTVV.

This rearrangement joins TRBV19 to TRBJ2-7; TRBD1 is a possible D gene (6 bases). The CDR3 extends over 15 amino acids. CDR1 and CDR2 from the germline V gene are LNHDA and SQIVND (reference sequence). Trimming pared 5 bases from V and 7 bases from J, leaving 21 bases between. The CDR3 DNA follows: TGTGCCAGTAGTCGGTTTCCTGGGGGCGCGGAGGAGCAGTACTTC. Encoded protein: CASSRFPGGAEEQYF.

The chain carries TRBV5-5 and TRBJ1-1; D uncertain. V lost 0 bases, J lost 0 bases, and 6 bases lay in between. From germline, CDR1 is SGHKS and CDR2 YYEKEE (reference sequence). The CDR3 is made up of 14 amino acids. CDR3: CASSLEVVNTEAFF. DNA of the CDR3: TGTGCCAGCAGCTTGGAAGTCGTGAACACTGAAGCTTTCTTT.